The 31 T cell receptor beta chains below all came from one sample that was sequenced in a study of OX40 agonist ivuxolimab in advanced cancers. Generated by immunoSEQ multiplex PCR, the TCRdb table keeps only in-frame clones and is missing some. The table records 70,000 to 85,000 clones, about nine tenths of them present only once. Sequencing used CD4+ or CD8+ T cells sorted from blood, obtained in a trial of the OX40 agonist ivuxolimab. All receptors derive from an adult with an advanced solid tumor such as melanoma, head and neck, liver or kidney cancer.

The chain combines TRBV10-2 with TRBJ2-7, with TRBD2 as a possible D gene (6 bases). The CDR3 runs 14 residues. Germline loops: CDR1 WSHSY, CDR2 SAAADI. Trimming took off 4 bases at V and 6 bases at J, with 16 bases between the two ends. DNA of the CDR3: TGCGCCAGCAGTGCCACGGGAGCTTTGGGCGAGCAGTACTTC. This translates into CASSATGALGEQYF.

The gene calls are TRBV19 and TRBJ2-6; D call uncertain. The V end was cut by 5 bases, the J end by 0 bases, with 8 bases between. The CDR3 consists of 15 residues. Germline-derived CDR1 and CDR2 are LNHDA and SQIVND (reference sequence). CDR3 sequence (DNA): TGTGCCAGTAGTGGCCGGTTCTCTGGGGCCAACGTCCTGACTTTC. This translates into CASSGRFSGANVLTF.

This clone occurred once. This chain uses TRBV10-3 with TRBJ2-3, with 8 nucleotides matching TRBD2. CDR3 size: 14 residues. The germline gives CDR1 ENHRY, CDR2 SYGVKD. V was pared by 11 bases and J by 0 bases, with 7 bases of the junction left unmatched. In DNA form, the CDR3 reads TGTGCCGTATCTAGCGGGTCTAGCACAGATACGCAGTATTTT. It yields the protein CAVSSGSSTDTQYF.

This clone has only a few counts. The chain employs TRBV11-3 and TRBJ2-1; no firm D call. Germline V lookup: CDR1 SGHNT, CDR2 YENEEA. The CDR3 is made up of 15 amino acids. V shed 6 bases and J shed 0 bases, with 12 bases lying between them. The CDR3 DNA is TGTGCCAGCAGTGCCCAGGATAGCTCCTACAATGAGCAGTTCTTC. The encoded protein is CASSAQDSSYNEQFF.

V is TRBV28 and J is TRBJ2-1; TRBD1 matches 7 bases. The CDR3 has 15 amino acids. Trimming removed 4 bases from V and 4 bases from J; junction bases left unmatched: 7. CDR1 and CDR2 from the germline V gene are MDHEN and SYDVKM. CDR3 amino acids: CASSSHRGFYNEQFF. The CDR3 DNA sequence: TGTGCCAGCAGTTCCCACAGGGGATTTTACAATGAGCAGTTCTTC.

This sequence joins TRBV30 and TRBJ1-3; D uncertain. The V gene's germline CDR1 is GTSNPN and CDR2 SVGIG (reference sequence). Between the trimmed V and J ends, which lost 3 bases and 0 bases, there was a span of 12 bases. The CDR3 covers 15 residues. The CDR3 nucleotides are TGTGCCTGGAGGTCCGGACGCCTCTCTGGAAACACCATATATTTT. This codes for CAWRSGRLSGNTIYF.

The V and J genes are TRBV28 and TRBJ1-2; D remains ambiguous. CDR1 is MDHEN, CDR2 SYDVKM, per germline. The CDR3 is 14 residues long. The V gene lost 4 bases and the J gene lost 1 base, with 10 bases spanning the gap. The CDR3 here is CASSYGRLNYGYTF. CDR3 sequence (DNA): TGTGCCAGCAGTTACGGACGGCTTAACTATGGCTACACCTTC.

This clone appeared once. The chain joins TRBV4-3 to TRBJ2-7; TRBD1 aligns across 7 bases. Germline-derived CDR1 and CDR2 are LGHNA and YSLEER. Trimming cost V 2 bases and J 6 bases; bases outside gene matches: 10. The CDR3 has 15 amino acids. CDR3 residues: CASSQQTGLGFEQYF. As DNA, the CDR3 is TGCGCCAGCAGCCAACAGACAGGGTTAGGGTTCGAGCAGTACTTC.

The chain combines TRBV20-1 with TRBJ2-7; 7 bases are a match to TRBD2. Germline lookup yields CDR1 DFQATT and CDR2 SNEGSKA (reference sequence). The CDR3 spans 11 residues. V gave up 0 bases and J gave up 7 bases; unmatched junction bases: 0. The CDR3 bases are TGCAGTGCTAGAGAGGGGGGGGAGCAGTACTTC. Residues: CSAREGGEQYF.

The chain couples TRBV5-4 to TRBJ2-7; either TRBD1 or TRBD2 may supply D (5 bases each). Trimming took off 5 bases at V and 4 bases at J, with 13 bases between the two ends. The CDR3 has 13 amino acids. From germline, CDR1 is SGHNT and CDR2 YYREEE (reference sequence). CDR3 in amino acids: CASSRDPDYEQYF. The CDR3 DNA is TGTGCCAGCAGTCGGGACCCTGATTACGAGCAGTACTTC.

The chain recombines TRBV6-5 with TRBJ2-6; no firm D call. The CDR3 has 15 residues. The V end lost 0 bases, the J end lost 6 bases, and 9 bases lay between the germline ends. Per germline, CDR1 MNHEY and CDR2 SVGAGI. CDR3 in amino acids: CASSYSGRAANVLTF. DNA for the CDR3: TGTGCCAGCAGTTACTCGGGTAGGGCGGCCAACGTCCTGACTTTC.

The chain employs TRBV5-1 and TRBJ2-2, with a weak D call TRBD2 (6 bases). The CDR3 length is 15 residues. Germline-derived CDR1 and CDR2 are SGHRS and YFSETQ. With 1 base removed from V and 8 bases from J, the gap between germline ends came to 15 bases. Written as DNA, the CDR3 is TGCGCCAGCAGCTTGTTGGTAGCGGCTGAGGGGGAGCTGTTTTTT. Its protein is CASSLLVAAEGELFF.

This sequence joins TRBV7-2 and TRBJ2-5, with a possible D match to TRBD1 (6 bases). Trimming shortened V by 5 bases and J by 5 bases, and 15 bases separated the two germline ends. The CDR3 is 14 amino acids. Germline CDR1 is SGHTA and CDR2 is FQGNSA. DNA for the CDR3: TGTGCCAGCAGCCAAGGACAGCGGCGGGAGACCCAGTACTTC. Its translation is CASSQGQRRETQYF.

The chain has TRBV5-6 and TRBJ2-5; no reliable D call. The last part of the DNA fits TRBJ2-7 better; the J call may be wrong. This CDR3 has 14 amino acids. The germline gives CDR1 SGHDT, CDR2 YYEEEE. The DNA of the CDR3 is TGTGCCAGCAGCTTGGTTGAAAGCTCCTACGAGCAGTACTTC. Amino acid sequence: CASSLVESSYEQYF.

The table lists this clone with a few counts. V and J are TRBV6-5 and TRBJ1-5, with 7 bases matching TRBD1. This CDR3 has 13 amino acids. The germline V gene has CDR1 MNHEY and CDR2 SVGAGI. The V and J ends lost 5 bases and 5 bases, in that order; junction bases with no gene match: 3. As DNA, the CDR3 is TGTGCCAGCAGTCAGGGGGGGGATCAGCCCCAGCATTTT. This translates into CASSQGGDQPQHF.

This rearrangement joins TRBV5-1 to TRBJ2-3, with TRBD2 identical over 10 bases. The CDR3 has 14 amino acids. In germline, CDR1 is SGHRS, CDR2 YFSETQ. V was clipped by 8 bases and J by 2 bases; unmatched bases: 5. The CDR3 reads CASRLAGNTDTQYF. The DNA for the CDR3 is TGCGCCAGTAGACTAGCGGGTAACACAGATACGCAGTATTTT.

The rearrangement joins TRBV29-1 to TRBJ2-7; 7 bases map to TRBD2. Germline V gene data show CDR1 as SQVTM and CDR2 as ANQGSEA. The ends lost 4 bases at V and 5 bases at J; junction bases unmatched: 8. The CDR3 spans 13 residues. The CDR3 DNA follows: TGCAGCGTTGTCTTCGCGGGAGTACACGAGCAGTACTTC. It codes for CSVVFAGVHEQYF.

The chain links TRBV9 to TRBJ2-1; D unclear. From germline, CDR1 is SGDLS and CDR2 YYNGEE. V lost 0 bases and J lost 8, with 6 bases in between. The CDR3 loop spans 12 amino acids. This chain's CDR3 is CASSVGSDEQFF. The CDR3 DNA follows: TGTGCCAGCAGCGTAGGGTCAGATGAGCAGTTCTTC. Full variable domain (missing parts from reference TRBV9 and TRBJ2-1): DSGVTQTPKHLITATGQRVTLRCSPRSGDLSVYWYQQSLDQGLQFLIQYYNGEERAKGNILERFSAQQFPDLHSELNLSSLELGDSALYFCASSVGSDEQFFGPGTRLTVL.

Here the CDR3 DNA reads TGTGCCAGTAGTATTACAGCGGGCCGCACAGATACGCAGTATTTT. This encodes CASSITAGRTDTQYF. The chain couples TRBV19 to TRBJ2-3, with TRBD2 as a possible D gene (6 bases). In germline, CDR1 is LNHDA, CDR2 SQIVND (reference sequence). Trimming took off 3 bases at V and 1 base at J, with 11 bases between the two ends. The CDR3 is made up of 15 amino acids.

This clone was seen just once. The CDR3 DNA sequence: TGTGCCTGGAGCGCGCGGGGCGGAAAACTGTTTTTT. Residues: CAWSARGGKLFF. The chain carries TRBV30 and TRBJ1-4; D is possibly TRBD1 (5 bases). The CDR3 length is 12 residues. Germline CDR1 is GTSNPN and CDR2 is SVGIG (reference sequence). V lost 3 bases and J lost 10, with 12 bases in between.

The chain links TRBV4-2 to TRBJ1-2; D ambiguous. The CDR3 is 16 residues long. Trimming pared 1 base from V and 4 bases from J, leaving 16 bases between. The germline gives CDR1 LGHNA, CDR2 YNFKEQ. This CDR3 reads CASSQAEGVGAYGYTF. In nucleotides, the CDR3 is TGTGCCAGCAGCCAAGCGGAGGGAGTTGGTGCCTATGGCTACACCTTC.

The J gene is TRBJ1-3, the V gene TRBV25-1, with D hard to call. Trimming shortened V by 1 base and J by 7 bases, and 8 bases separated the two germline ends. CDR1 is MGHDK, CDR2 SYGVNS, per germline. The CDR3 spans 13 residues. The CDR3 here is CASSEFGVNTIYF. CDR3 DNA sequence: TGTGCCAGCAGTGAATTTGGCGTGAACACCATATATTTT.

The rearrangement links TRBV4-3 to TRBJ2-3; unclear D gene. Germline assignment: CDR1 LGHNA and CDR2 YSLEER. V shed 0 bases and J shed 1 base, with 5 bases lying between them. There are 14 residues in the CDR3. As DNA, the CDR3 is TGCGCCAGCAGCCAAGATACCGGCACAGATACGCAGTATTTT. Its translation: CASSQDTGTDTQYF.

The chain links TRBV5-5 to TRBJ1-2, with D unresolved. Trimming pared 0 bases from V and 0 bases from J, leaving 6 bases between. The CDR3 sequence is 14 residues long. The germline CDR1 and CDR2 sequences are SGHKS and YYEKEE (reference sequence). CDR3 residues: CASSLVTANYGYTF. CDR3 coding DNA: TGTGCCAGCAGCTTGGTGACGGCTAACTATGGCTACACCTTC. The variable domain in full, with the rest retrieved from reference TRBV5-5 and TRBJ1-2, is DAGVTQSPTHLIKTRGQQVTLRCSPISGHKSVSWYQQVLGQGPQFIFQYYEKEERGRGNFPDRFSARQFPNYSSELNVNALLLGDSALYLCASSLVTANYGYTFGSGTRLTVV.

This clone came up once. CDR3 in DNA: TGTGCCAGCAGCTTAGACCTTTTTACCGGGGAGCTGTTTTTT. This codes for CASSLDLFTGELFF. The chain employs TRBV7-6 and TRBJ2-2; D gene uncertain. The germline gives CDR1 SGHVS, CDR2 FNYEAQ. The V and J ends lost 1 base and 5 bases respectively, with 8 bases between them. The CDR3 is 14 residues long.

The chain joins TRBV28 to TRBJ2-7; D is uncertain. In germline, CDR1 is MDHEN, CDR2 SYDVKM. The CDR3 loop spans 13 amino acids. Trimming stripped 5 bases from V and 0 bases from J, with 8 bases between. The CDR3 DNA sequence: TGTGCCAGCAGTCGAGGAAGCTCCTACGAGCAGTACTTC. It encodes CASSRGSSYEQYF. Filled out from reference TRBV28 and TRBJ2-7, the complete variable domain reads DVKVTQSSRYLVKRTGEKVFLECVQDMDHENMFWYRQDPGLGLRLIYFSYDVKMKEKGDIPEGYSVSREKKERFSLILESASTNQTSMYLCASSRGSSYEQYFGPGTRLTVT.

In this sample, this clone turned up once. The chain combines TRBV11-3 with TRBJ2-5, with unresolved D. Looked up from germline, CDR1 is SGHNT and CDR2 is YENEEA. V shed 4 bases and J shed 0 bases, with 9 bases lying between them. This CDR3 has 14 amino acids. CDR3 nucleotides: TGTGCCAGCAGCTCACCAGCGTACCAAGAGACCCAGTACTTC. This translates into CASSSPAYQETQYF.

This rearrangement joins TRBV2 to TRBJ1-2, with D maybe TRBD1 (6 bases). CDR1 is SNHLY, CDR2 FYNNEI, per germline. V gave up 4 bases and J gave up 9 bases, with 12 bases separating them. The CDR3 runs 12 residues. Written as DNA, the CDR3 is TGTGCCAGCAGTGGCAGGGGATTTAGCTACACCTTC. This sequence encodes CASSGRGFSYTF. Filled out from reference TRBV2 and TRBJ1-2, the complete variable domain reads EPEVTQTPSHQVTQMGQEVILRCVPISNHLYFYWYRQILGQKVEFLVSFYNNEISEKSEIFDDQFSVERPDGSNFTLKIRSTKLEDSAMYFCASSGRGFSYTFGSGTRLTVV.

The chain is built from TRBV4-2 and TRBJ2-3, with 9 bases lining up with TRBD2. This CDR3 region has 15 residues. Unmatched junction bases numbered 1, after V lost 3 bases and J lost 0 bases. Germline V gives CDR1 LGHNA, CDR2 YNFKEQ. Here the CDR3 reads CASSHSGSSTDTQYF. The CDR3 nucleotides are TGTGCCAGCAGCCATAGCGGGAGTAGCACAGATACGCAGTATTTT.

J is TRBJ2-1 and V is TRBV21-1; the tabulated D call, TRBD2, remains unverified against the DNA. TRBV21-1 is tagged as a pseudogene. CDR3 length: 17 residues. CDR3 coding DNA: TGTGCCAGCAGCTATCCATCCGGGACTAGCTCCGACAATGAGCAGTTCTTC. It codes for CASSYPSGTSSDNEQFF.

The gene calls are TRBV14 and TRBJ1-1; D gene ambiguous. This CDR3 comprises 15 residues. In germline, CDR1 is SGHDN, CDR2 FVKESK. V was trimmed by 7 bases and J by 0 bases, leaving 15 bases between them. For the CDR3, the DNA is TGTGCCAGCACCAGGAAGGCCTCTATGAACACTGAAGCTTTCTTT. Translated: CASTRKASMNTEAFF.